The clone carrying this T cell receptor (beta chain) was seen at least ten times. Its matching antigen is unknown. From RNA transcripts, TCR beta CDR3 regions were amplified. The HTBI set primed first-round TCR CDR3 RT-PCR. Using its own MiXCR run on the multiplex PCR reads, TCRdb lists one record per CDR3 protein. The data contain around 570,000 distinct CDR3 sequences, just under 20% of them singletons. This sample was included in a study of T cells in Graves' hyperthyroidism and ophthalmopathy. Per germline, CDR1 KGHDR and CDR2 SFDVKD. This CDR3 spans 13 amino acids. V lost 6 bases, J lost 5 bases, and 11 bases lay in between. Study-wide findings and caveats: In simple terms, a model built on 13 V-J features told ophthalmopathy apart from stable hyperthyroidism.

The clonotype comes from a man aged 40-50 years with Graves' ophthalmopathy. This chain connects TRBV24-1 to TRBJ2-3, with D possibly TRBD2 on 5 matching bases. Sequencing used blood. Here the CDR3 reads CATSPRGGDTQYF. The CDR3 DNA follows: TGTGCCACCAGTCCCCGAGGAGGAGATACGCAGTATTTT.